The clone carrying this T cell receptor beta chain turned up a few times. Its antigen remains unknown. Clinical symptoms, serum thyroxine, TRAb, thyroid ultrasound and orbital computed tomography informed diagnoses. Authors of the study amplified TCR beta CDR3 regions from RNA transcripts. A set of HTBI primers served as the primers for a first-round RT-PCR of the TCR CDR3. Each CDR3 protein is one row after TCRdb ran MiXCR on the multiplex PCR reads. This sample has approximately 600,000 distinct CDR3 sequences; under 25% occur once, and the top ten carry 34%. The sample is drawn from a study of T cells in Graves' hyperthyroidism and ophthalmopathy. The study's findings and limits: Among thyroid clonotypes expanded above 0.001, most also appeared in blood. Stable hyperthyroidism and ophthalmopathy were separated using 13 V-J signatures. Onset of ophthalmopathy came a median approximately 6 months after the model predicted it.

Trimming cost V 4 bases and J 2 bases; bases outside gene matches: 15. The V gene's germline CDR1 is SGHRS and CDR2 YFSETQ. The CDR3 is 18 amino acids. The receptor comes from a man aged 25 to 45 with Graves' ophthalmopathy. This chain joins TRBV5-1 and TRBJ2-3, with 8 bases lining up with TRBD2. What was sequenced was blood. CDR3 nucleotide sequence: TGCGCCAGCAGCGGAAAGGGATCGGCGGGGGGAGACACAGATACGCAGTATTTT. This sequence encodes CASSGKGSAGGDTDTQYF.